The 17 T cell receptor beta chains listed next were all sequenced from one sample in a study of T cell changes during pregnancy in multiple sclerosis. The protocol was immunoSEQ multiplex PCR, while the TCRdb copy is restricted to in-frame clones and leaves out a portion. This sample has 60,000 to 75,000 clones, with approximately 91% found just once. This specimen consisted of peripheral blood, obtained in the third trimester of pregnancy. These TCRs come from a female donor with multiple sclerosis, enrolled in a pregnancy study.

This rearrangement joins TRBV7-2 to TRBJ1-2; D perhaps matches TRBD1 (6 bases). Trimming shortened V by 6 bases and J by 4 bases, and 15 bases separated the two germline ends. The CDR3 is made up of 14 amino acids. The germline V gene has CDR1 SGHTA and CDR2 FQGNSA. CDR3 DNA sequence: TGTGCCAGCAGGGAGGGGGGGAAGAGCTATGGCTACACCTTC. This gives the protein CASREGGKSYGYTF. The full variable domain, with the rest looked up from reference TRBV7-2 and TRBJ1-2, is GAGVSQSPSNKVTEKGKDVELRCDPISGHTALYWYRQSLGQGLEFLIYFQGNSAPDKSGLPSDRFSAERTGGSVSTLTIQRTQQEDSAVYLCASREGGKSYGYTFGSGTRLTVV.

The V and J genes are TRBV18 and TRBJ1-5; D possibly corresponds to TRBD1 (6 bases). CDR1 is KGHSH, CDR2 LQKENI, per germline. The CDR3 has 15 residues. V gave up 6 bases and J gave up 3 bases, with 15 bases separating them. The CDR3 nucleotides are TGTGCCAGCTCTCCCACCGGGACATACAATCAGCCCCAGCATTTT. This sequence encodes CASSPTGTYNQPQHF.

The chain couples TRBV9 to TRBJ2-3; D is unclear. This CDR3 is built from 16 residues. V was cut by 4 bases and J by 1 base, with 16 bases left in between. CDR1 is SGDLS and CDR2 is YYNGEE in the germline V gene. Here the CDR3 reads CASSPSLGRGTDTQYF. CDR3 coding DNA: TGTGCCAGCAGCCCCTCTCTCGGTCGCGGCACAGATACGCAGTATTTT.

The chain carries TRBV5-1 and TRBJ2-5; TRBD2 might be the D (5 bases). Deletions cut 6 bases from V and 3 bases from J, with 15 bases between. The CDR3 contains 14 residues. CDR1 is SGHRS, CDR2 YFSETQ, per germline. For the CDR3, the DNA is TGCGCCAGCACCCGGACTGCCGCTGAAGAGACCCAGTACTTC. Amino acids: CASTRTAAEETQYF.

This sequence joins TRBV30 and TRBJ1-3, with unresolved D. Germline values: CDR1 GTSNPN, CDR2 SVGIG (reference sequence). The V and J ends lost 2 bases and 3 bases respectively, with 5 bases between them. The CDR3 covers 12 residues. The CDR3 spells CAWSPLGNTIYF. The CDR3 DNA reads as TGTGCCTGGAGTCCCCTTGGAAACACCATATATTTT.

The rearrangement uses TRBV5-4 and TRBJ2-2, with 9 nucleotides matching TRBD2. V was pared by 2 bases and J by 4 bases, with 6 bases of the junction left unmatched. Germline V gives CDR1 SGHNT, CDR2 YYREEE (reference sequence). The CDR3 covers 16 residues. The CDR3 nucleotides are TGTGCCAGCAGCTTTGGCAGTAGCGGGGGCACCGGGGAGCTGTTTTTT. It encodes CASSFGSSGGTGELFF.

The V call is TRBV5-6, the J call TRBJ1-2; D is unresolved. The CDR3 runs to 14 residues. Germline lookup yields CDR1 SGHDT and CDR2 YYEEEE. V was shortened by 0 bases and J by 0 bases, with 6 bases between the two germline ends. The CDR3 loop is CASSLGTANYGYTF. CDR3 coding DNA: TGTGCCAGCAGCTTGGGTACAGCTAACTATGGCTACACCTTC.

This chain joins TRBV19 and TRBJ1-2; perhaps TRBD1 as D (5 bases). V lost 7 bases and J 4 bases, leaving 13 bases between the germline ends. CDR3 length: 13 amino acids. Per germline, CDR1 LNHDA and CDR2 SQIVND (reference sequence). The chain's CDR3 is CASTLGGSYGYTF. In nucleotides, the CDR3 is TGTGCCAGTACTCTGGGGGGGTCCTATGGCTACACCTTC.

The V and J genes are TRBV5-4 and TRBJ2-3, with 9 bases identical to TRBD1. The CDR3 contains 17 residues. Germline CDR1 SGHNT, CDR2 YYREEE (reference sequence). Germline trimming cut 1 base from V and 3 bases from J; bases unmatched to any gene: 9. The CDR3 spells CASSLMGQGSGTDTQYF. CDR3 coding DNA: TGTGCCAGCAGCTTGATGGGACAGGGTAGCGGTACAGATACGCAGTATTTT.

The V gene is TRBV28, the J gene TRBJ2-7; 7 bases align to TRBD1. Looked up from germline, CDR1 is MDHEN and CDR2 is SYDVKM. J lost 4 bases, V lost 6 bases, and 12 bases had no gene match. The CDR3 sequence is 15 residues long. This CDR3 is CASRARPGGTYEQYF. The CDR3 DNA follows: TGTGCCAGCAGGGCCCGCCCAGGGGGTACGTACGAGCAGTACTTC. The full variable domain, in which reference TRBV28 and TRBJ2-7 provide the parts outside the CDR3, is DVKVTQSSRYLVKRTGEKVFLECVQDMDHENMFWYRQDPGLGLRLIYFSYDVKMKEKGDIPEGYSVSREKKERFSLILESASTNQTSMYLCASRARPGGTYEQYFGPGTRLTVT.

The chain links TRBV7-3 to TRBJ1-5; D may be TRBD1 (6 bases). Germline values: CDR1 SGHTA, CDR2 FQGTGA. The length of the CDR3 is 12 residues. With 7 bases removed from V and 7 bases from J, the gap between germline ends came to 11 bases. DNA of the CDR3: TGTGCCAGCAAAGGGGGGGGACAGCCCCAGCATTTT. Protein sequence: CASKGGGQPQHF. The whole variable domain, filled in from reference TRBV7-3 and TRBJ1-5, reads GAGVSQTPSNKVTEKGKYVELRCDPISGHTALYWYRQSLGQGPEFLIYFQGTGAADDSGLPNDRFFAVRPEGSVSTLKIQRTERGDSAVYLCASKGGGQPQHFGDGTRLSIL.

This clone was observed at least ten times. The chain employs TRBV29-1 and TRBJ1-2; D may be TRBD1 (5 bases). The CDR3 totals 12 residues. V was cut by 4 bases and J by 4 bases, with 10 bases left in between. Germline V gives CDR1 SQVTM, CDR2 ANQGSEA. This chain's CDR3 is CSVGEGLYGYTF. The CDR3 DNA is TGCAGCGTTGGAGAGGGACTCTATGGCTACACCTTC.

The chain links TRBV6-5 to TRBJ1-1, with a tentative D call TRBD1 (5 bases). CDR1 and CDR2 from the germline V gene are MNHEY and SVGAGI. This CDR3 is 14 amino acids long. Trimming took off 4 bases at V and 0 bases at J, with 9 bases between the two ends. CDR3 DNA: TGTGCCAGCAGTTCCCAGGGTATGAACACTGAAGCTTTCTTT. Encoded protein: CASSSQGMNTEAFF.

The CDR3: CSVEEGQGASEQYF. CDR3 coding DNA: TGCAGCGTTGAAGAGGGGCAGGGGGCGAGCGAGCAGTACTTC. This rearrangement joins TRBV29-1 to TRBJ2-7; 8 bases line up with TRBD1. Germline V gene lookup returns CDR1 SQVTM and CDR2 ANQGSEA. Trimming cost V 0 bases and J 6 bases; bases outside gene matches: 7. The CDR3 extends over 14 amino acids.

The chain links TRBV4-2 to TRBJ2-3, with 8 bases identical to TRBD2. CDR1 and CDR2 (germline): LGHNA, YNFKEQ. This CDR3 region has 16 residues. J gave up 4 bases and V 1 base, and 7 bases lay outside the gene matches. This CDR3 reads CASSQAPGLEADTQYF. The DNA for the CDR3 is TGTGCCAGCAGCCAAGCACCGGGACTAGAGGCAGATACGCAGTATTTT.

This chain links TRBV9 with TRBJ1-2, with 12 bases matching TRBD1. The CDR3 covers 19 residues. Germline V gene sequence: CDR1 SGDLS, CDR2 YYNGEE. The trim removed 0 bases at V and 3 bases at J, leaving 12 bases unmatched. This CDR3 reads CASSVASGTGGAMYYGYTF. The CDR3, as DNA: TGTGCCAGCAGCGTAGCTTCGGGGACAGGGGGCGCGATGTACTATGGCTACACCTTC.

J is TRBJ2-3 and V is TRBV5-6, with 8 nucleotides matching TRBD2. This CDR3 is 17 amino acids long. V lost 3 bases and J lost 0; bases outside the gene matches: 9. CDR1 is SGHDT, CDR2 YYEEEE, per germline. The CDR3 here is CASSSLGGALSTDTQYF. CDR3 DNA: TGTGCCAGCAGCTCCCTCGGGGGGGCTTTAAGCACAGATACGCAGTATTTT.